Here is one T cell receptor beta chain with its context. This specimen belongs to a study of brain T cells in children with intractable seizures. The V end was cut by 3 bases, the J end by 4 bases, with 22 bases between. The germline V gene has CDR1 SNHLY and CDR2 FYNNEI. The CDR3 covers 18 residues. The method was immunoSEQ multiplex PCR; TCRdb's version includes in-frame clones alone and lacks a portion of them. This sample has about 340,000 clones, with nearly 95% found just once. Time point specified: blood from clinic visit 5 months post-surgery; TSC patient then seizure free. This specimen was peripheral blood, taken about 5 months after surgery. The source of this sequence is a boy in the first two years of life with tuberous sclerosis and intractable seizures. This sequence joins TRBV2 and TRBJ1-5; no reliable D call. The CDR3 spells CASSDTVGLASGNQPQHF. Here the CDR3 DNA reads TGTGCCAGCAGTGATACGGTTGGGTTGGCATCCGGGAATCAGCCCCAGCATTTT.